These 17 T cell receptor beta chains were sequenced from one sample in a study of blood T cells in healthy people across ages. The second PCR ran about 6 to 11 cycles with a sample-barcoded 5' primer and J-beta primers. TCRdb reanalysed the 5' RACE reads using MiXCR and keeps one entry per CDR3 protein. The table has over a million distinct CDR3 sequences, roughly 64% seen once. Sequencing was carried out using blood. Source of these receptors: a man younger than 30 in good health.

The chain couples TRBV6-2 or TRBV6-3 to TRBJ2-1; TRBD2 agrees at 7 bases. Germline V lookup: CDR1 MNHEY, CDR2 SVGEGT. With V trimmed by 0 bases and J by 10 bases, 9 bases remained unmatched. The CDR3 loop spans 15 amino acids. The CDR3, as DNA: TGTGCCAGCAGTTACTCCGTCCGGACTAGTGAGGAGCAGTTCTTC. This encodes CASSYSVRTSEEQFF.

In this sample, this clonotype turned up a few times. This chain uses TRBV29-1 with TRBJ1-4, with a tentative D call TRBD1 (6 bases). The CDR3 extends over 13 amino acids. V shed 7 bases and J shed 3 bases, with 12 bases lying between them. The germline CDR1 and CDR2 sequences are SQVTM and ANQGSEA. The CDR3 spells CSAAGASNEKLFF. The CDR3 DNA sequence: TGCAGCGCCGCAGGGGCCTCTAATGAAAAACTGTTTTTT. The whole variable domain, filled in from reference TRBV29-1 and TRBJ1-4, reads SAVISQKPSRDICQRGTSLTIQCQVDSQVTMMFWYRQQPGQSLTLIATANQGSEATYESGFVIDKFPISRPNLTFSTLTVSNMSPEDSSIYLCSAAGASNEKLFFGSGTQLSVL.

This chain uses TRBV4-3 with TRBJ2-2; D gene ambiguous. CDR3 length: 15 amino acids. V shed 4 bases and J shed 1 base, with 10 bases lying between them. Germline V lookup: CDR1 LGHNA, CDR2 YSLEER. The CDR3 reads CASSPLRMNTGELFF. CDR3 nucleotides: TGCGCCAGCAGCCCCCTCAGGATGAACACCGGGGAGCTGTTTTTT.

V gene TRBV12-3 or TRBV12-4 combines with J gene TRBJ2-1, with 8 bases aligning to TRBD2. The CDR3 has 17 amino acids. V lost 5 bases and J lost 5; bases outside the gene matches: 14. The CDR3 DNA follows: TGTGCCAGCAGTCTAGAATTCCGGGGGGGCTTGGACAATGAGCAGTTCTTC. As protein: CASSLEFRGGLDNEQFF.

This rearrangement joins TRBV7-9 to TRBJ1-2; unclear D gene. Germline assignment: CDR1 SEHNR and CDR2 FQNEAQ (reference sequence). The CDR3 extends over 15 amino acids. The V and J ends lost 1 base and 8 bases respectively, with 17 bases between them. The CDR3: CASSLGVDPLGGYTF. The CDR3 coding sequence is TGTGCCAGCAGCTTAGGTGTTGACCCCCTGGGAGGCTACACCTTC.

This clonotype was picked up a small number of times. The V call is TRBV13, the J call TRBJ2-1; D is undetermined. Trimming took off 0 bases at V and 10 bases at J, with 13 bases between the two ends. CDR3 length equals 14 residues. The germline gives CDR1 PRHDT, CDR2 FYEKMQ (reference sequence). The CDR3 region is CASSLGVSGYEQFF. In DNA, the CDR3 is TGTGCCAGCAGCTTAGGCGTTAGTGGGTACGAGCAGTTCTTC.

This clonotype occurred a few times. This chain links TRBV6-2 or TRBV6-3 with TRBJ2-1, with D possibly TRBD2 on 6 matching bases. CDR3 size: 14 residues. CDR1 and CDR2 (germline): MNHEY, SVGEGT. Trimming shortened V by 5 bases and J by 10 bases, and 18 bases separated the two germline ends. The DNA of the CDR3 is TGTGCCAGCAGTGAGGGACTCAACTACGGGGAGCAGTTCTTC. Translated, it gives CASSEGLNYGEQFF.

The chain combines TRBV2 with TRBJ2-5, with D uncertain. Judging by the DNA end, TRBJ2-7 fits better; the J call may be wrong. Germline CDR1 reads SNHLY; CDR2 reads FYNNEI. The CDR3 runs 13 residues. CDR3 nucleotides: TGTGCCAGCTTCGTGACAAACTCCTACGAGCAGTACTTC. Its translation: CASFVTNSYEQYF.

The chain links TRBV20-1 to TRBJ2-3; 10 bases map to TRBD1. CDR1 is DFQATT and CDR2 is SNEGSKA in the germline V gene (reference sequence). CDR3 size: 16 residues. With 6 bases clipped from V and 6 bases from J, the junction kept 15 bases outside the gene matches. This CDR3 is CSATGPQDRGKDTQYF. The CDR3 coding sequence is TGCAGTGCCACGGGACCCCAGGACAGGGGGAAGGATACGCAGTATTTT.

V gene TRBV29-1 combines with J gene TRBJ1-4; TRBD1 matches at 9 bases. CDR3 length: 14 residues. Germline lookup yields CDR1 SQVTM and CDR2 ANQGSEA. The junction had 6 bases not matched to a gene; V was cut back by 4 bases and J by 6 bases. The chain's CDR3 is CSVGNRGRDEKLFF. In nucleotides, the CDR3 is TGCAGCGTTGGTAACAGGGGGCGGGATGAAAAACTGTTTTTT.

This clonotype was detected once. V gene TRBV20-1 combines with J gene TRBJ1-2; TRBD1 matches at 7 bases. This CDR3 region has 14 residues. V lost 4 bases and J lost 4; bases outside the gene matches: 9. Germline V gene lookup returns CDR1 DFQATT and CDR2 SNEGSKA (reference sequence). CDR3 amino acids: CSANPLRGGYGYTF. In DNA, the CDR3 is TGCAGTGCTAATCCCCTCAGGGGGGGCTATGGCTACACCTTC.

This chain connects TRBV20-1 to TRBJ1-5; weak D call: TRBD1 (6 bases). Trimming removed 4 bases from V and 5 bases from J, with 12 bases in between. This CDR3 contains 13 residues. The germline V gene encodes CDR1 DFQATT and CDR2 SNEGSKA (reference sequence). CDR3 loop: CSAKTGIYQPQHF. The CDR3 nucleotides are TGCAGTGCTAAAACAGGGATTTATCAGCCCCAGCATTTT.

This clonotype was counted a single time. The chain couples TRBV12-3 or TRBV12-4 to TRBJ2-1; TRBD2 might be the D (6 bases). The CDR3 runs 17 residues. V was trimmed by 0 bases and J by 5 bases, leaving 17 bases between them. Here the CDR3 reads CASSLASWDGGNNEQFF. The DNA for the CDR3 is TGTGCCAGCAGTTTAGCGTCATGGGACGGGGGAAACAATGAGCAGTTCTTC.

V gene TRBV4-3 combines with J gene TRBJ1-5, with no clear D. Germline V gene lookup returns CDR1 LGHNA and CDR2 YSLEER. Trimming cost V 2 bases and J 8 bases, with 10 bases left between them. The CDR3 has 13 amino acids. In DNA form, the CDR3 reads TGCGCCAGCAGCCAATATAGTGGTGAGCCCCAGCATTTT. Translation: CASSQYSGEPQHF.

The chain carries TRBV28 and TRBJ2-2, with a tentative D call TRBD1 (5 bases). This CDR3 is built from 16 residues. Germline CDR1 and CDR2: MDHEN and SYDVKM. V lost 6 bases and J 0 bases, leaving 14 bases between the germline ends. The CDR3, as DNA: TGTGCCAGCAGGGAACGCGGACAAGCGAACACCGGGGAGCTGTTTTTT. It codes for CASRERGQANTGELFF. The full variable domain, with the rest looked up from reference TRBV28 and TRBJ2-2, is DVKVTQSSRYLVKRTGEKVFLECVQDMDHENMFWYRQDPGLGLRLIYFSYDVKMKEKGDIPEGYSVSREKKERFSLILESASTNQTSMYLCASRERGQANTGELFFGEGSRLTVL.

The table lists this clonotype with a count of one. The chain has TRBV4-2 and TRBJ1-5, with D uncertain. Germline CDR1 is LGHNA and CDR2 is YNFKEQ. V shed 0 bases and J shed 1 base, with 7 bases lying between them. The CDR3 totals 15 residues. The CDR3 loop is CASSQDRLSNQPQHF. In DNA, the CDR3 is TGTGCCAGCAGCCAAGACCGGTTGAGCAATCAGCCCCAGCATTTT.

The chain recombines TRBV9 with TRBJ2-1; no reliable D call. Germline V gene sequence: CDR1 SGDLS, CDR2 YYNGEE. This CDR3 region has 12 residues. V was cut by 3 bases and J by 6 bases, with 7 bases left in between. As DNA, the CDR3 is TGTGCCAGCAGCGATATCGGCAATGAGCAGTTCTTC. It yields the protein CASSDIGNEQFF.